This is a list of T cell receptor beta chains from one sample in a study of blood T cells in healthy people across ages. TCRdb reprocessed the 5' RACE reads with MiXCR, giving one entry per CDR3 protein. The data hold fewer than 900,000 distinct CDR3 sequences, with 49% observed a single time. Sequenced sample: blood. These receptors were obtained from a woman aged 55-70 years in good health. The CDR3 runs from the conserved cysteine through the conserved F or W. The order of the fields is J gene, D gene, V gene, clone size, CDR3 DNA, CDR3 protein. A D gene is named only where the DNA matches it firmly. For some rows the clone size is stated as once, few or many, or as a class when expanded; others skip it.

TRBJ2-2,TRBD1,TRBV7-2,-,TGTGCCAGCAGCTTAAGGGGACAGTCCACCGGGGAGCTGTTTTTT,CASSLRGQSTGELFF
TRBJ2-7,-,TRBV6-2/TRBV6-3,-,TGTGCCAGCAGTTACTCAGGAATACACAACTCCTACGAGCAGTACTTC,CASSYSGIHNSYEQYF
TRBJ1-2,TRBD1,TRBV3-1,-,TGTGCCAGCAGCCCAACAAGGACAGGGTTAGCTGGCTACACCTTC,CASSPTRTGLAGYTF
TRBJ2-3,TRBD2,TRBV7-2,few,TGTGCCAGCAGCTTAGGGTTTCGCGGGAGAGCCACAGATACGCAGTATTTT,CASSLGFRGRATDTQYF
TRBJ2-5,-,TRBV6-2/TRBV6-3,-,TGTGCCAGCAGCGGTGCGGGATTGGGGACCCAGTACTTC,CASSGAGLGTQYF
TRBJ2-1,-,TRBV7-3,-,TGTGTCAGCAGCTTAGGGGGGGGTAGCGGCCCCTACAATGAGCAGTTCTTC,CVSSLGGGSGPYNEQFF
TRBJ2-3,-,TRBV12-3/TRBV12-4,-,TGTGCCAGCAGCCCATCTCAAGGTCGCACAGATACGCAGTATTTT,CASSPSQGRTDTQYF
TRBJ1-2,-,TRBV7-2,few,TGTGCCAGCAGCCCGAAAGCAGGAGCGGTAGAAGGCTACACCTTC,CASSPKAGAVEGYTF
TRBJ2-1,-,TRBV4-3,few,TGCGCCAGCAGCCACGGGAAAGGGTACAATGAGCAGTTCTTC,CASSHGKGYNEQFF
TRBJ2-1,TRBD1,TRBV28,-,TGTGCCAGCAGTACTGACAGGGGTTACAATGAGCAGTTCTTC,CASSTDRGYNEQFF
TRBJ2-1,TRBD2,TRBV29-1,-,TGCAGCGTTGGTAGCGGGAGGGGCTCCTACAATGAGCAGTTCTTC,CSVGSGRGSYNEQFF
TRBJ2-1,-,TRBV5-6,few,TGTGCCAGCACCAAGCACAATGAGCAGTTCTTC,CASTKHNEQFF
TRBJ2-5,-,TRBV24-1,few,TGTGCCACCAGTGATTACCAGGGTATAGGCCAAGAGACCCAGTACTTC,CATSDYQGIGQETQYF
TRBJ2-5,-,TRBV6-6,-,TGTGCCAGCAGTTACTCGATTTTAGGGGATGAGCAGTACTTC,CASSYSILGDEQYF
TRBJ2-7,-,TRBV20-1,-,TGCAGTGCTCCTACTAGAAGCCACGAGCAGTACTTC,CSAPTRSHEQYF
TRBJ2-4,-,TRBV5-1,once,TGCGCCAGCAGCTTGAATACAGGTTTTTACGGGCAGTACTTC,CASSLNTGFYGQYF
TRBJ2-1,TRBD2,TRBV7-3,-,TGTGCCAGCACGAGCGGGGCTAGCAATGAGCAGTTCTTC,CASTSGASNEQFF
TRBJ1-5,-,TRBV20-1,-,TGCAGTGCTAAGGGCGACAGCAGCAATCAGCCCCAGCATTTT,CSAKGDSSNQPQHF
TRBJ1-2,TRBD1,TRBV18,-,TGTGCCAGCTCACCGGGACAGGGGTTCGATGGCTACACCTTC,CASSPGQGFDGYTF
TRBJ1-2,TRBD1,TRBV3-1,-,TGTGCCAGCAGCCAACCAGGGGGGGACTATGGCTACACCTTC,CASSQPGGDYGYTF
TRBJ2-7,TRBD1,TRBV7-3,few,TGTGCCAGCAGCTTAGGTGGACAGGGTGGCGAGCAGTACTTC,CASSLGGQGGEQYF
TRBJ1-2,TRBD1,TRBV7-9,-,TGTGCCAGCAGCGTCCCCGGGACAGGGGGCGTGGACTGCACCTTC,CASSVPGTGGVDCTF
TRBJ1-2,-,TRBV5-6,-,TGTGCCAGCAGCCGACCCCCGCACGACTATGGCTACACCTTC,CASSRPPHDYGYTF
TRBJ2-7,-,TRBV9,-,TGTGCCAGCAGCGCCAAGGGCTACGAGCAGTACTTC,CASSAKGYEQYF
TRBJ1-4,TRBD1,TRBV5-1,-,TGCGCCAGCAGCTTAGGGGGCTCGGCAACTAATGAAAAACTGTTTTTT,CASSLGGSATNEKLFF
TRBJ1-1,-,TRBV7-2,many,TGTGCCAGCCGAACAACGACGGGGGGACTCACTGAAGCTTTCTTT,CASRTTTGGLTEAFF
TRBJ2-1,-,TRBV20-1,-,TGCAGTATGACAGACGGGGACAATGAGCAGTTCTTC,CSMTDGDNEQFF
TRBJ2-7,TRBD2,TRBV18,-,TGTGCCAGCTCACCGAACAGCGGGAGAGGGGAGCAGTACTTC,CASSPNSGRGEQYF
TRBJ1-6,TRBD1,TRBV20-1,-,TGCAGTGCTCAAGGGGGCGGGAAGGGGAATTCACCCCTCCACTTT,CSAQGGGKGNSPLHF
TRBJ2-7,TRBD2,TRBV27,-,TGTGCCAGCAGTCTACTAGCGGGGAAGATCTACGAGCAGTACTTC,CASSLLAGKIYEQYF
TRBJ2-7,TRBD1,TRBV6-5,few,TGTGCCAGCAGTTACGGACAGGGGGGGACCTACGAGCAGTACTTC,CASSYGQGGTYEQYF
TRBJ2-7,TRBD1,TRBV3-1,-,TGTGCCAGCAGCCAAGCGACAGGGAAGCAGTACTTC,CASSQATGKQYF
TRBJ1-5,-,TRBV4-2,-,TGTGCCAGCAGCCAGACACGGGGGGCACATCAGCCCCAGCATTTT,CASSQTRGAHQPQHF
TRBJ1-4,-,TRBV27,many,TGTGCCAGCAGTTTATCGATAGGGGCTAATGAAAAACTGTTTTTT,CASSLSIGANEKLFF
TRBJ2-1,-,TRBV2,many,TGTGCCAGCAGTGGCGACGGTAACAATGAGCAGTTCTTC,CASSGDGNNEQFF
TRBJ1-1,-,TRBV4-3,few,TGCGCCAGCAGCCAATTCCCGGGGCAGAACACTGAAGCTTTCTTT,CASSQFPGQNTEAFF
TRBJ2-2,-,TRBV4-2,once,TGTGCCAGCAGCCAAGATATGGGTGGCACCGGGGAGCTGTTTTTT,CASSQDMGGTGELFF
TRBJ1-2,-,TRBV29-1,-,TGCAGCGTTGAAAAGGAGGGCAGAGGCTACACCTTC,CSVEKEGRGYTF
TRBJ2-2,-,TRBV29-1,-,TGCAGCGTTATAGGGTCGGCGAACACCGGGGAGCTGTTTTTT,CSVIGSANTGELFF
TRBJ2-1,-,TRBV7-9,-,TGTGCCAGCAGCACCCGAGCGGGTGTATCCTACAATGAGCAGTTCTTC,CASSTRAGVSYNEQFF
TRBJ2-7,-,TRBV20-1,-,TGCAGTGCTAACGTTGGCAGGGGTCCCCCCTACGAGCAGTACTTC,CSANVGRGPPYEQYF
TRBJ2-7,TRBD2,TRBV20-1,few,TGCAGTGCTAGAGATCGGGGCGGGAGGATTCCTTCCTACGAGCAGTACTTC,CSARDRGGRIPSYEQYF
TRBJ2-5,TRBD1,TRBV9,once,TGTGCCAGCAGCCCAGAGACAGGGGGGGAGCAGTACTTC,CASSPETGGEQYF
TRBJ2-5,-,TRBV3-1,once,TGTGCCAGCAGCCCGGACTGGGGCGGAGAGACCCAGTACTTC,CASSPDWGGETQYF
TRBJ1-4,-,TRBV7-2,-,TGTGCCAGCAGCCGACCTCCGGGGGGAACTAATGAAAAACTGTTTTTT,CASSRPPGGTNEKLFF
TRBJ2-7,TRBD2,TRBV6-2/TRBV6-3,-,TGTGCCAGCTCTCCGGGACTAGCGTCCTACAATGAGCAGTACTTC,CASSPGLASYNEQYF
TRBJ2-4,-,TRBV5-4,-,TGTGCCAGCAGCTTGGGGGGCGGGCGAGGCAAAAACATTCAGTACTTC,CASSLGGGRGKNIQYF
TRBJ2-7,TRBD1,TRBV10-3,few,TGTGCCATCAGACTGGGACAGGGAATCAATGAGCAGTACTTC,CAIRLGQGINEQYF
TRBJ2-1,-,TRBV24-1,-,TGTGCCACCAGTGATTTGCGAGCGGACAGCTCCTACAATGAGCAGTTCTTC,CATSDLRADSSYNEQFF
TRBJ2-7,-,TRBV20-1,few,TGCAGTGGCGACAGCGAAATAAGCTACGAGCAGTACTTC,CSGDSEISYEQYF
TRBJ2-1,TRBD2,TRBV10-3,once,TGTGCCATCAATGAACCGGGAGGAACCTACAATGAGCAGTTCTTC,CAINEPGGTYNEQFF
TRBJ1-5,TRBD1,TRBV28,-,TGTGCCAGCAGCCCCCAGACAGGGAATAGCAATCAGCCCCAGCATTTT,CASSPQTGNSNQPQHF
TRBJ2-7,-,TRBV20-1,-,TGCAGTGCTAGTTTATCGGGGTTCGCCTACGAGCAGTACTTC,CSASLSGFAYEQYF
TRBJ2-5,-,TRBV20-1,-,TGCAGTGCACAGACTCAAGGGGAGACCCAGTACTTC,CSAQTQGETQYF
TRBJ2-5,-,TRBV7-9,-,TGTGCCAGCAGCACGGGGGCCGGGAGCACAAAAGTGGAGACCCAGTACTTC,CASSTGAGSTKVETQYF
TRBJ2-7,TRBD1,TRBV4-3,-,TGCGCCAGCAGCCAAGAACGGGACAGTTTAGGAGAGCAGTACTTC,CASSQERDSLGEQYF
TRBJ1-4,TRBD1,TRBV5-6,-,TGTGCCAGCAGCCTCAGGGGGAGGTGGGAAAAACTGTTTTTT,CASSLRGRWEKLFF
TRBJ2-4,-,TRBV27,-,TGTGCCAGCGGGCGGGCGGAAGCCAAAAACATTCAGTACTTC,CASGRAEAKNIQYF
TRBJ2-3,TRBD2,TRBV7-9,-,TGTGCCAGCAGCTCACCAACAAGCGGGGGATACACAGATACGCAGTATTTT,CASSSPTSGGYTDTQYF